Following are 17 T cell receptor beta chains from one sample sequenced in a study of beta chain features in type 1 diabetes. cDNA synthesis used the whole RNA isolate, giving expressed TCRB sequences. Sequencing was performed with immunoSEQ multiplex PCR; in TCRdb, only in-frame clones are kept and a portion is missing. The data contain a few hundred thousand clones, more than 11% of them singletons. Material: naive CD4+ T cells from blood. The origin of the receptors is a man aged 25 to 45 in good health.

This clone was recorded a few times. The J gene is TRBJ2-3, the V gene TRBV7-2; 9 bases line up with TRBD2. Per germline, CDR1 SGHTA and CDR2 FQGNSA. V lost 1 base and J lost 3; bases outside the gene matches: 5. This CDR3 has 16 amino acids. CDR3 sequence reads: CASSLVGLAGTDTQYF. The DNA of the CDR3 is TGTGCCAGCAGCTTAGTGGGTCTAGCGGGAACAGATACGCAGTATTTT.

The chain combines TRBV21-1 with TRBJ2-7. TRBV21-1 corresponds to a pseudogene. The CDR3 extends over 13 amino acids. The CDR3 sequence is CASSKTVAYEQYV. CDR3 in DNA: TGTGCCAGCAGCAAGACGGTTGCCTACGAGCAGTACGTC.

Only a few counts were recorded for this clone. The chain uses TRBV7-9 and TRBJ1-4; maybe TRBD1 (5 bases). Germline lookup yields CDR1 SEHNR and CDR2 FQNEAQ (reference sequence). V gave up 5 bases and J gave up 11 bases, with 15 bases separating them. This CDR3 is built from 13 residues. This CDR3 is CASSPPGGEKLFF. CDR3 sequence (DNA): TGTGCCAGCAGCCCCCCTGGGGGGGAGAAACTGTTTTTT.

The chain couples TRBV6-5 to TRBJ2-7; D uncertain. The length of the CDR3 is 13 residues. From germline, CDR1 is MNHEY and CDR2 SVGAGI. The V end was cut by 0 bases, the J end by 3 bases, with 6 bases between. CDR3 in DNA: TGTGCCAGCAGTTACTCGTCCCGCTACGAGCAGTACTTC. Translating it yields CASSYSSRYEQYF.

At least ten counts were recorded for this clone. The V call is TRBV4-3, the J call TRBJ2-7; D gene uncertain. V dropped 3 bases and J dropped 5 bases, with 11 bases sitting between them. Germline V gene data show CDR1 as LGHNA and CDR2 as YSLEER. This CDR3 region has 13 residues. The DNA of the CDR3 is TGCGCCAGCAGCCAGGACGATGTCGACGAGCAGTACTTC. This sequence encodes CASSQDDVDEQYF.

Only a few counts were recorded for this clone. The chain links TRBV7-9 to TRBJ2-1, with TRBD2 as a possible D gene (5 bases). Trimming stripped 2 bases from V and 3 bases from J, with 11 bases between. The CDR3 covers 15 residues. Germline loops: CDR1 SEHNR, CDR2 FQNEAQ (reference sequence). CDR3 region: CASSLMGGYYNEQFF. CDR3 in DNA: TGTGCCAGCAGCTTAATGGGCGGGTACTACAATGAGCAGTTCTTC.

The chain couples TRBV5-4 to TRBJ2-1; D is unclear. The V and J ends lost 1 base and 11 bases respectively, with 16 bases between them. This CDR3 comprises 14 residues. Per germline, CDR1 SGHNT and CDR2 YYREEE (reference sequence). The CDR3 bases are TGTGCCAGCAGCTTGCGCCTTCTTGGCCTAAAGCAGTTCTTC. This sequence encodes CASSLRLLGLKQFF.

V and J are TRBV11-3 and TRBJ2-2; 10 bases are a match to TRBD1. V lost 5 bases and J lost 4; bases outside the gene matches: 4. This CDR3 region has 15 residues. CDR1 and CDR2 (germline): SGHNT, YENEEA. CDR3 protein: CASSIGTGVTGELFF. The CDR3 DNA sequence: TGTGCCAGCAGCATCGGGACAGGGGTCACCGGGGAGCTGTTTTTT. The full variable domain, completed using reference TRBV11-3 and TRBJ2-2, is EAGVVQSPRYKIIEKKQPVAFWCNPISGHNTLYWYLQNLGQGPELLIRYENEEAVDDSQLPKDRFSAERLKGVDSTLKIQPAELGDSAVYLCASSIGTGVTGELFFGEGSRLTVL.

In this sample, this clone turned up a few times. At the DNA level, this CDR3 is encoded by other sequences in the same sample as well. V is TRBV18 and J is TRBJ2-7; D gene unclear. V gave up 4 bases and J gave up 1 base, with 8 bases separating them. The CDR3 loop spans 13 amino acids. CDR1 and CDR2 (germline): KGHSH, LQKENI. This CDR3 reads CASSLTASYEQYF. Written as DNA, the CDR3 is TGTGCCAGCTCACTAACAGCTTCCTACGAGCAGTACTTC. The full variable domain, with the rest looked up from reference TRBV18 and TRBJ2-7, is NAGVMQNPRHLVRRRGQEARLRCSPMKGHSHVYWYRQLPEEGLKFMVYLQKENIIDESGMPKERFSAEFPKEGPSILRIQQVVRGDSAAYFCASSLTASYEQYFGPGTRLTVT.

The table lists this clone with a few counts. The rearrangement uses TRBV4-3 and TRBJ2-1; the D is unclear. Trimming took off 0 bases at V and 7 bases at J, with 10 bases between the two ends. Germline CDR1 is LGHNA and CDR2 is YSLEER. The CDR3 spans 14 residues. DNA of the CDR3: TGCGCCAGCAGCCAAGATAGGGTCGGGAATGAGCAGTTCTTC. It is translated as CASSQDRVGNEQFF.

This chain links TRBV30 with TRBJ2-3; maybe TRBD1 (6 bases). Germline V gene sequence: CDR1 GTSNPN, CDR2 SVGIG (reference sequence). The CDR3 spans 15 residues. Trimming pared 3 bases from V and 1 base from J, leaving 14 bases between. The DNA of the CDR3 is TGTGCCTGGAGAGTGGGGGCTAGCCGCACAGATACGCAGTATTTT. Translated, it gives CAWRVGASRTDTQYF. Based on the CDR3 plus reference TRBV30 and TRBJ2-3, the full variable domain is SQTIHQWPATLVQPVGSPLSLECTVEGTSNPNLYWYRQAAGRGLQLLFYSVGIGQISSEVPQNLSASRPQDRQFILSSKKLLLSDSGFYLCAWRVGASRTDTQYFGPGTRLTVL.

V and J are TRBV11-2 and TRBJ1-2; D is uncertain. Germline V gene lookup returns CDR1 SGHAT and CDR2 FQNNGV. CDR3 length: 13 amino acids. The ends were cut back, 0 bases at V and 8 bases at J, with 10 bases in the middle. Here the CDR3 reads CASSLDYRTGYTF. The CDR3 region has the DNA TGTGCCAGCAGCTTAGATTATAGGACCGGCTACACCTTC.

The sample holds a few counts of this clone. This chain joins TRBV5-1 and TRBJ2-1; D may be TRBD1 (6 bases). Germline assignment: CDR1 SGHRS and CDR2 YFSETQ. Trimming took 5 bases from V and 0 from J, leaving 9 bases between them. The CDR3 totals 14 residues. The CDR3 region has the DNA TGCGCCAGCAGTACAGGGCCCTCCTACAATGAGCAGTTCTTC. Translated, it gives CASSTGPSYNEQFF. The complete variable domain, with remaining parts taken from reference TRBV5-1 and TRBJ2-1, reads KAGVTQTPRYLIKTRGQQVTLSCSPISGHRSVSWYQQTPGQGLQFLFEYFSETQRNKGNFPGRFSGRQFSNSRSEMNVSTLELGDSALYLCASSTGPSYNEQFFGPGTRLTVL.

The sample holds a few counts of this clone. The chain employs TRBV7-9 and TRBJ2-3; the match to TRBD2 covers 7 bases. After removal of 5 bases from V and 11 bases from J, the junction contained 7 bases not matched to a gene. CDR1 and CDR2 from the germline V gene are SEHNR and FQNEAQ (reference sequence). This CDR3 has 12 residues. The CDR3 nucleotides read TGTGCCAGCAGCCGAGAAGCGGGGCTGCAGTATTTT. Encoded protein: CASSREAGLQYF.

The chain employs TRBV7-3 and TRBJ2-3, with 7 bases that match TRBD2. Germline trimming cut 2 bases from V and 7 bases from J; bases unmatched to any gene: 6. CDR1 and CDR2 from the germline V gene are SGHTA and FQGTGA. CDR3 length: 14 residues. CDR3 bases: TGTGCCAGCAGCTTAGGGCGGGAGTCAAATACGCAGTATTTT. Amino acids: CASSLGRESNTQYF.

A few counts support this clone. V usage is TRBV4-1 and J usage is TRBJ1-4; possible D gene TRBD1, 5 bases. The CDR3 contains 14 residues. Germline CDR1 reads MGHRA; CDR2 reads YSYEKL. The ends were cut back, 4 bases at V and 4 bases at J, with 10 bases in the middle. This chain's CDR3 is CASSRGMGNEKLFF. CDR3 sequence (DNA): TGCGCCAGCAGCCGGGGGATGGGTAATGAAAAACTGTTTTTT.

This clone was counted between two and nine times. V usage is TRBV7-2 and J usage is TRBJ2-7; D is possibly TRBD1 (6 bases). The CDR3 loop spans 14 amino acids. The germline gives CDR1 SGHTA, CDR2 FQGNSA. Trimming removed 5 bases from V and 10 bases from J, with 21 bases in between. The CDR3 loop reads CASSRTGQGVAQYF. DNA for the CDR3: TGTGCCAGCAGCCGTACGGGACAAGGCGTGGCACAGTACTTC. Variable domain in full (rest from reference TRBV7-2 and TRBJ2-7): GAGVSQSPSNKVTEKGKDVELRCDPISGHTALYWYRQSLGQGLEFLIYFQGNSAPDKSGLPSDRFSAERTGGSVSTLTIQRTQQEDSAVYLCASSRTGQGVAQYFGPGTRLTVT.